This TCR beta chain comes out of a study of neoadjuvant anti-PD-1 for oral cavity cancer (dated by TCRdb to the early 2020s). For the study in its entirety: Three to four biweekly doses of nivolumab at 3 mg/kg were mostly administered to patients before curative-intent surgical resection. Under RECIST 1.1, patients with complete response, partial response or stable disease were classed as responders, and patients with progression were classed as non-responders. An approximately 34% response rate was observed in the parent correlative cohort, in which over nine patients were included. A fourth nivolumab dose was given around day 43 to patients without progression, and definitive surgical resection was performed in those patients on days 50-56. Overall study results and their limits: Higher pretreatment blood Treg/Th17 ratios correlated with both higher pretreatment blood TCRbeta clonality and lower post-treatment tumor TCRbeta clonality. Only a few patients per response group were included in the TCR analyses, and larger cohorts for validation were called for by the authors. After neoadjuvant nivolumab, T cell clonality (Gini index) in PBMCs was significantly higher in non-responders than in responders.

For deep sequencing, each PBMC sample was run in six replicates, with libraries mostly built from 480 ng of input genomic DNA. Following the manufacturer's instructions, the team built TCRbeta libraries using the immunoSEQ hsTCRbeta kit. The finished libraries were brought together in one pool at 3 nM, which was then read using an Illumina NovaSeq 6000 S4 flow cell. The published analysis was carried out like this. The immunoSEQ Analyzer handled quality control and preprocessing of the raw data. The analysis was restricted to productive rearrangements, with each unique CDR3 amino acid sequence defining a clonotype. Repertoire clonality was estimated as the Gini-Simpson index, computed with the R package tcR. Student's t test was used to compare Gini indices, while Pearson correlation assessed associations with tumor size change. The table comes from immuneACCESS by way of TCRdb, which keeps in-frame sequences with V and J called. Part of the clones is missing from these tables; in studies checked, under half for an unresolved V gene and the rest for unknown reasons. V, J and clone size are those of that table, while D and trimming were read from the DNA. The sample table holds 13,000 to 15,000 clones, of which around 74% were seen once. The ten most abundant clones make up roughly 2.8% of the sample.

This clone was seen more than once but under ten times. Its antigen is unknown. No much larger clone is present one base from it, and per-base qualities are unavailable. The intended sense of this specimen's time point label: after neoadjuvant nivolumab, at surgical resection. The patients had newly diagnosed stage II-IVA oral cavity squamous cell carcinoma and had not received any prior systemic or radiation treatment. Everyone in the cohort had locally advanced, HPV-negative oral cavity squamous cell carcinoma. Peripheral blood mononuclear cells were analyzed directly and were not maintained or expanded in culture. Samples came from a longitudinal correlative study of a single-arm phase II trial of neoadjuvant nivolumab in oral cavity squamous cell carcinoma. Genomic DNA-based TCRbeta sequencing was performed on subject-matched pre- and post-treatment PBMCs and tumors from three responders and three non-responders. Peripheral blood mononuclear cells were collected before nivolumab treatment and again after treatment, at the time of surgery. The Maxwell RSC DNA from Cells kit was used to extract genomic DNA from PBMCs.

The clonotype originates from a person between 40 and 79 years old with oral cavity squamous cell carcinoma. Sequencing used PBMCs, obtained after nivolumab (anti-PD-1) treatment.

This receptor has the CDR3 CASSVSRDGPYEQYF. The nucleotide sequence is TGTGCCAGCAGTGTTAGCCGGGACGGACCCTACGAGCAGTACTTC. The V and J segments used are TRBV6-4 and TRBJ2-7; the D gene is possibly TRBD1 or TRBD2, each agreeing over 5 bases. Reading the germline V gene gives CDR1 MRHNA and CDR2 SNTAGT. From the cysteine up to the phenylalanine, the CDR3 has a length of 15 residues. The DNA shown is the 45-base CDR3, in frame from base 1. V gives up 4 bases and J gives up 2 bases, and the segment between their germline ends measures 15 bases.